These 25 T cell receptor beta chains came from one sample sequenced in a study of Graves' ophthalmopathy and Graves' hyperthyroidism. RNA served as the template for amplifying TCR beta CDR3 regions. First-round RT-PCR employed HTBI primers, with a second-round multiplex PCR after it. TCRdb re-called the multiplex PCR reads through MiXCR, storing one row per CDR3 protein. The sample yields hundreds of thousands of distinct CDR3 sequences, 35% to 45% seen once. The material sequenced was peripheral blood. These receptors were taken from an adult man with Graves' ophthalmopathy.

This clonotype was observed many times. The chain joins TRBV7-9 to TRBJ2-5, with 11 bases aligning to TRBD2. Germline V CDR1 and CDR2: SEHNR, FQNEAQ (reference sequence). The length of the CDR3 is 16 residues. V lost 4 bases to trimming and J lost 1 base; unmatched junction nucleotides: 5. The CDR3, as DNA: TGTGCCAGCAGCTCGTTAGCGGGAGGGTTCCAAGAGACCCAGTACTTC. Translating gives CASSSLAGGFQETQYF.

This chain links TRBV7-9 with TRBJ1-4; no definite D call. The CDR3 has 14 amino acids. Trimming stripped 8 bases from V and 0 bases from J, with 10 bases between. Germline V gene data show CDR1 as SEHNR and CDR2 as FQNEAQ (reference sequence). CDR3 amino acids: CASAPGATNEKLFF. The CDR3 DNA sequence: TGTGCCAGCGCTCCCGGGGCAACTAATGAAAAACTGTTTTTT.

V usage is TRBV2 and J usage is TRBJ2-5; D unclear. Germline V gene data show CDR1 as SNHLY and CDR2 as FYNNEI. The CDR3 is 14 residues long. Trimming shortened V by 6 bases and J by 2 bases, and 13 bases separated the two germline ends. CDR3 DNA sequence: TGTGCCAGCAGAGCCCGGAGCGATCAAGAGACCCAGTACTTC. It specifies CASRARSDQETQYF.

In its sample, this clonotype was seen a few times. The chain links TRBV6-5 to TRBJ2-7, with 9 bases that match TRBD1. Losses at the gene ends were 8 bases for V and 4 bases for J; bases not matched to a gene: 9. The CDR3 loop spans 14 amino acids. CDR1 and CDR2 (germline): MNHEY, SVGAGI. CDR3 DNA sequence: TGTGCCAGCGGTCCCGGGACAGGGTTGTACGAGCAGTACTTC. Translation: CASGPGTGLYEQYF.

J is TRBJ1-2 and V is TRBV29-1; D call uncertain. Between the trimmed V and J ends, which lost 0 bases and 8 bases, there was a span of 4 bases. The CDR3 covers 10 residues. Per germline, CDR1 SQVTM and CDR2 ANQGSEA. CDR3 bases: TGCAGCGTTGAAGATCGGGGCTACACCTTC. Its translation is CSVEDRGYTF.

The chain links TRBV7-9 to TRBJ2-7, with D perhaps TRBD2 (5 bases). This CDR3 has 12 amino acids. V lost 10 bases and J 1 base, leaving 11 bases between the germline ends. Germline CDR1 is SEHNR and CDR2 is FQNEAQ (reference sequence). CDR3 DNA sequence: TGTGCCACCTCCCAGCGGTCCTACGAGCAGTACTTC. Its translation: CATSQRSYEQYF. Together with reference TRBV7-9 and TRBJ2-7, the CDR3 gives the full variable domain: DTGVSQNPRHKITKRGQNVTFRCDPISEHNRLYWYRQTLGQGPEFLTYFQNEAQLEKSRLLSDRFSAERPKGSFSTLEIQRTEQGDSAMYLCATSQRSYEQYFGPGTRLTVT.

This clonotype was seen many times. This chain connects TRBV5-1 to TRBJ1-1; weak D call: TRBD1 (6 bases). CDR3 length: 14 amino acids. The ends were cut back, 4 bases at V and 9 bases at J, with 19 bases in the middle. Germline V gene data show CDR1 as SGHRS and CDR2 as YFSETQ. The CDR3 is CASSDGTPHLKAFF. Here the CDR3 DNA reads TGCGCCAGCAGCGATGGGACACCTCACCTTAAAGCTTTCTTT.

As regards this clonotype: Since a much larger clone is just one base distant, this may be a read error. V and J are TRBV7-2 and TRBJ2-5, with D possibly TRBD1 on 5 matching bases. The length of the CDR3 is 15 residues. V lost 5 bases, J lost 5 bases, and 18 bases lay in between. In germline, CDR1 is SGHTA, CDR2 FQGNSA. Written as DNA, the CDR3 is TGTGCCAGCAGCCACAAGGTGGGGCCCCTTGAGACCCAGTACTTC. It translates to CASSHKVGPLETQYF.

This clonotype was picked up a small number of times. The chain has TRBV20-1 and TRBJ1-5; 7 bases align to TRBD1. J was trimmed by 1 base and V by 0 bases; bases with no gene match: 3. The CDR3 totals 15 residues. Germline CDR1 DFQATT, CDR2 SNEGSKA (reference sequence). The CDR3 sequence: CSARDLGQSNQPQHF. The CDR3 nucleotides read TGCAGTGCTAGAGATTTGGGACAGAGCAATCAGCCCCAGCATTTT.

J is TRBJ2-3 and V is TRBV2, with 8 bases identical to TRBD2. Germline V gene sequence: CDR1 SNHLY, CDR2 FYNNEI. The CDR3 covers 14 residues. J was trimmed by 2 bases and V by 6 bases; bases with no gene match: 4. The CDR3 loop is CASRIAGTTDTQYF. The CDR3 DNA sequence: TGTGCCAGCAGGATAGCGGGAACCACAGATACGCAGTATTTT.

Ten or more counts support this clonotype. The chain couples TRBV7-8 to TRBJ1-4; D gene ambiguous. Trimming removed 2 bases at V and 6 bases at J, with 10 bases between. This CDR3 contains 14 residues. Germline V gene data show CDR1 as SGHVS and CDR2 as FQNEAQ. CDR3 bases: TGTGCCAGCAGCTTAAACCCCGGTTATGAAAAACTGTTTTTT. Amino acids: CASSLNPGYEKLFF.

This chain uses TRBV2 with TRBJ1-5, with D perhaps TRBD1 (5 bases). V lost 6 bases, J lost 3 bases, and 12 bases lay in between. Per germline, CDR1 SNHLY and CDR2 FYNNEI. The CDR3 runs 14 residues. This CDR3 is CASRGPLHNQPQHF. Here the CDR3 DNA reads TGTGCCAGCAGGGGGCCCTTACACAATCAGCCCCAGCATTTT.

V gene TRBV5-1 combines with J gene TRBJ2-2; 9 nucleotides match TRBD2. The CDR3 length is 16 residues. The germline gives CDR1 SGHRS, CDR2 YFSETQ. The junction had 3 bases not matched to a gene; V was cut back by 1 base and J by 2 bases. The CDR3 loop reads CASSLLTSGNTGELFF. The CDR3 region has the DNA TGCGCCAGCAGCTTGTTGACTAGCGGAAACACCGGGGAGCTGTTTTTT.

This clonotype has ten or more counts. The chain links TRBV7-9 to TRBJ2-2, with D possibly TRBD1 on 6 matching bases. Trimming removed 5 bases at V and 0 bases at J, with 13 bases between. The CDR3 sequence is 16 residues long. Germline CDR1 reads SEHNR; CDR2 reads FQNEAQ (reference sequence). This CDR3 reads CASSPGQPANTGELFF. CDR3 nucleotide sequence: TGTGCCAGCAGCCCTGGACAGCCGGCGAACACCGGGGAGCTGTTTTTT.

The chain combines TRBV7-2 with TRBJ1-2; TRBD1 might be the D (6 bases). V shed 7 bases and J shed 7 bases, with 19 bases lying between them. The germline gives CDR1 SGHTA, CDR2 FQGNSA. This CDR3 spans 14 amino acids. Here the CDR3 DNA reads TGTGCCAGCAACACGGCGGACAGATCGGGTGGCTACACCTTC. It is translated as CASNTADRSGGYTF.

Notes on this clonotype: This could be a read error, since a much larger clone is one nucleotide away. The CDR3 end shows no conserved phenylalanine or tryptophan, and so a read error is likely. The genes are TRBV20-1 and TRBJ2-7, with D perhaps TRBD1 (5 bases). Trimming left V 3 bases short and J 0 bases short, with 12 bases between. This CDR3 is 14 amino acids long. Germline values: CDR1 DFQATT, CDR2 SNEGSKA (reference sequence). The CDR3 nucleotides are TGCAGTGCTAGGCCGACAGCGAGCTCCTACGAGCAGTACCTC. It encodes CSARPTASSYEQYL.

This clonotype appeared a few times. V and J are TRBV10-3 and TRBJ2-2; a weak D match, TRBD1 (6 bases). The CDR3 covers 14 residues. Trimming cost V 3 bases and J 11 bases, with 16 bases left between them. From germline, CDR1 is ENHRY and CDR2 SYGVKD. In DNA form, the CDR3 reads TGTGCCATCAGTGACCGGGACAACACCTGCGAGCTGTTTTTT. It is translated as CAISDRDNTCELFF.

This chain joins TRBV20-1 and TRBJ2-3, with unresolved D. Trimming took 5 bases from V and 2 from J, leaving 8 bases between them. This CDR3 is built from 12 residues. The germline V gene encodes CDR1 DFQATT and CDR2 SNEGSKA (reference sequence). The CDR3 DNA sequence: TGCAGTGCTGAGGCCCACACAGATACGCAGTATTTT. Translated: CSAEAHTDTQYF.

This clonotype was observed at least ten times. The J gene is TRBJ1-6, the V gene TRBV27, with a possible D match to TRBD1 (6 bases). CDR1 MNHEY and CDR2 SMNVEV come from the germline V gene (reference sequence). Trimming took 8 bases from V and 5 from J, leaving 13 bases between them. The CDR3 sequence is 14 residues long. The CDR3 nucleotides read TGTGCCAGCGGGAGGGACACCGATAATTCACCCCTCCACTTT. Its protein product is CASGRDTDNSPLHF.

In regard to this clonotype: The junction shows a germline mismatch at one end, possibly a read error. CDR3 DNA sequence: TGTGCCATCAGTTACCGGGACGGTGGAAAGTCACCCCTCCACTTT. Translation: CAISYRDGGKSPLHF. The V call is TRBV6-2 or TRBV6-3, the J call TRBJ1-6, with D perhaps TRBD1 (5 bases). Germline V gene data show CDR1 as MNHEY and CDR2 as SVGEGT. The CDR3 length is 15 residues.

This clonotype was found once. This sequence may be a read error, since a much larger clone differs from it by one base. Here the CDR3 reads CASSFVDEQYV. DNA of the CDR3: TGCGCCAGCAGCTTCGTGGACGAGCAGTACGTC. This chain uses TRBV5-1 with TRBJ2-7; D not certain. Germline V gene lookup returns CDR1 SGHRS and CDR2 YFSETQ. The length of the CDR3 is 11 residues. With 2 bases removed from V and 5 bases from J, the gap between germline ends came to 5 bases.

This clonotype was recorded a few times. CDR3 loop: CASSFGLAPQETQYF. The CDR3 nucleotides are TGTGCCAGCAGTTTTGGACTAGCGCCTCAAGAGACCCAGTACTTC. The chain combines TRBV12-3 or TRBV12-4 with TRBJ2-5, with TRBD2 identical over 9 bases. CDR3 length: 15 residues. J was trimmed by 2 bases and V by 3 bases; bases with no gene match: 4.

The chain uses TRBV29-1 and TRBJ1-2; the D gene is possibly TRBD1 (6 bases). This CDR3 contains 13 residues. Looked up from germline, CDR1 is SQVTM and CDR2 is ANQGSEA. V lost 6 bases, J lost 3 bases, and 14 bases lay in between. This CDR3 reads CSVRTATDYGYTF. As DNA, the CDR3 is TGCAGCGTGAGGACAGCCACCGACTATGGCTACACCTTC.

The table lists this clonotype with many counts. This chain connects TRBV20-1 to TRBJ1-5; D is undetermined. Germline V gene sequence: CDR1 DFQATT, CDR2 SNEGSKA (reference sequence). The CDR3 consists of 14 residues. The germline V and J ends were trimmed by 0 bases and 3 bases, with 9 bases remaining between them. The CDR3 is CSARDPRHNQPQHF. CDR3 bases: TGCAGTGCTAGAGATCCCAGGCACAATCAGCCCCAGCATTTT.

The chain recombines TRBV30 with TRBJ1-4; a weak D match, TRBD1 (6 bases). The CDR3 contains 14 residues. The V end lost 0 bases, the J end lost 4 bases, and 9 bases lay between the germline ends. Germline V CDR1 and CDR2: GTSNPN, SVGIG (reference sequence). CDR3: CAWSVGQFNEKLFF. The CDR3 region has the DNA TGTGCCTGGAGTGTCGGACAGTTTAATGAAAAACTGTTTTTT.